These 30 T cell receptor beta chains were sequenced from one sample in a study of cytomegalovirus exposure and HLA in healthy donors. The PCR was carried out with 60 Vbeta primers and 13 Jbeta primers. The repertoire was sequenced with immunoSEQ multiplex PCR; TCRdb's copy has only in-frame clones and lacks some. The table lists under 150,000 clones, around 80% of them singletons. Sequenced sample: PBMCs. These receptors originate from a man in his forties in good health and CMV-seropositive.

The genes are TRBV7-2 and TRBJ1-3; TRBD1 aligns across 9 bases. The junction had 7 bases not matched to a gene; V was cut back by 5 bases and J by 2 bases. The CDR3 consists of 16 residues. Germline loops: CDR1 SGHTA, CDR2 FQGNSA. CDR3 DNA sequence: TGTGCCAGCAGCCCCCAACAGGGGGCGCCTGGAAACACCATATATTTT. It codes for CASSPQQGAPGNTIYF.

This sequence joins TRBV5-4 and TRBJ2-2, with 15 bases lining up with TRBD2. Germline V gene sequence: CDR1 SGHNT, CDR2 YYREEE (reference sequence). There are 17 residues in the CDR3. The junction had 9 bases not matched to a gene; V was cut back by 5 bases and J by 7 bases. CDR3 residues: CASRGGLAGGRDGELFF. The CDR3 DNA sequence: TGTGCCAGCAGAGGGGGACTAGCGGGAGGCCGGGACGGGGAGCTGTTTTTT.

The chain uses TRBV18 and TRBJ1-2; D possibly corresponds to TRBD1 (5 bases). Trimming removed 6 bases from V and 4 bases from J, with 15 bases in between. The germline CDR1 and CDR2 sequences are KGHSH and LQKENI. The CDR3 runs to 14 residues. Here the CDR3 reads CASSQGVGVYGYTF. In nucleotides, the CDR3 is TGTGCCAGCTCCCAAGGCGTAGGGGTCTATGGCTACACCTTC.

A few counts support this clone. V is TRBV4-3 and J is TRBJ1-1; D possibly corresponds to TRBD1 (5 bases). V lost 0 bases and J lost 3, with 8 bases in between. CDR1 and CDR2 from the germline V gene are LGHNA and YSLEER. The CDR3 is 14 residues long. The CDR3 DNA sequence: TGCGCCAGCAGCCAAGAGGGCAGGGACACTGAAGCTTTCTTT. Translating gives CASSQEGRDTEAFF.

This clone was seen once. The CDR3 region has the DNA TGTGCCAGCAGCCCCAGCGGGAAGTGGCAGACAGATACGCAGTATTTT. It encodes CASSPSGKWQTDTQYF. The J gene is TRBJ2-3, the V gene TRBV9; 7 bases agree with TRBD2. Germline trimming cut 4 bases from V and 3 bases from J; bases unmatched to any gene: 11. The germline gives CDR1 SGDLS, CDR2 YYNGEE. This CDR3 region has 16 residues.

V is TRBV5-4 and J is TRBJ2-1; a weak D match, TRBD1 (5 bases). CDR1 and CDR2 from the germline V gene are SGHNT and YYREEE (reference sequence). CDR3 size: 13 residues. V was cut by 10 bases and J by 0 bases, with 11 bases left in between. CDR3 in DNA: TGTGCCTGGCAGGGATCCTCCTACAATGAGCAGTTCTTC. This gives the protein CAWQGSSYNEQFF.

V gene TRBV2 combines with J gene TRBJ1-1; D perhaps matches TRBD1 (5 bases). The CDR3 consists of 14 residues. CDR1 and CDR2 (germline): SNHLY, FYNNEI. The ends were cut back, 7 bases at V and 4 bases at J, with 16 bases in the middle. CDR3 loop: CASKQEQAATEAFF. The CDR3 nucleotides read TGTGCCAGCAAACAGGAACAGGCGGCCACTGAAGCTTTCTTT.

This CDR3 is CASSFGSVIAKNIQYF. The CDR3 coding sequence is TGTGCCAGCAGCTTCGGGAGTGTAATAGCCAAAAACATTCAGTACTTC. This chain connects TRBV7-9 to TRBJ2-4, with D possibly being TRBD2 (6 bases). Per germline, CDR1 SEHNR and CDR2 FQNEAQ (reference sequence). CDR3 length: 16 amino acids. Between the trimmed V and J ends, which lost 3 bases and 0 bases, there was a span of 12 bases.

This clone was seen once. This chain links TRBV7-8 with TRBJ2-1, with TRBD2 identical over 10 bases. The V and J ends lost 6 bases and 4 bases, in that order; junction bases with no gene match: 9. This CDR3 spans 16 amino acids. Germline assignment: CDR1 SGHVS and CDR2 FQNEAQ. CDR3 sequence reads: CASRAKLAGFYNEQFF. The CDR3 region has the DNA TGTGCCAGCAGGGCTAAACTAGCGGGATTTTACAATGAGCAGTTCTTC.

This chain joins TRBV25-1 and TRBJ2-7; 10 nucleotides line up with TRBD1. Germline assignment: CDR1 MGHDK and CDR2 SYGVNS. V dropped 6 bases and J dropped 0; count of bases not matched to a gene: 11. This CDR3 region has 17 residues. CDR3 coding DNA: TGTGCCAGCAGCCCGATAGGGACAGGGGCGAGCTCCTACGAGCAGTACTTC. Translated: CASSPIGTGASSYEQYF.

A remark on this clone: Its ends do not fully match the called genes, so a read error is possible. The chain carries TRBV7-7 and TRBJ1-4; TRBD1 might be the D (5 bases). The CDR3 extends over 15 amino acids. The germline V gene has CDR1 SSHAT and CDR2 FNYEAQ (reference sequence). The CDR3 is CASSLGPGQGEKLFF. The CDR3 DNA sequence: TGTGCTAGCAGCTTAGGCCCAGGGCAGGGTGAAAAACTGTTTTTT. Full variable domain (remainder filled in from reference TRBV7-7 and TRBJ1-4): GAGVSQSPRYKVTKRGQDVTLRCDPISSHATLYWYQQALGQGPEFLTYFNYEAQPDKSGLPSDRFSAERPEGSISTLTIQRTEQRDSAMYRCASSLGPGQGEKLFFGSGTQLSVL.

The chain has TRBV5-4 and TRBJ2-7; a weak D match, TRBD1 (6 bases). V was clipped by 0 bases and J by 5 bases, with 15 bases between them. The CDR3 runs to 15 residues. The germline V gene encodes CDR1 SGHNT and CDR2 YYREEE (reference sequence). CDR3 in amino acids: CASSLEVGDIHEQYF. The DNA of the CDR3 is TGTGCCAGCAGCTTGGAAGTTGGGGACATCCACGAGCAGTACTTC.

The V and J genes are TRBV18 and TRBJ1-5; D remains unclear. CDR1 and CDR2 from the germline V gene are KGHSH and LQKENI. The CDR3 loop spans 16 amino acids. Trimming removed 6 bases at V and 10 bases at J, with 25 bases between. The CDR3 here is CASSLSGHDYYTPQHF. The CDR3 nucleotides are TGTGCCAGCTCCCTTTCAGGCCATGACTACTATACTCCCCAGCATTTT.

The CDR3 DNA follows: TGTGCCAGTAATCCAGGGGGCCTGATGGGCACTGAAGCTTTCTTT. Residues: CASNPGGLMGTEAFF. V usage is TRBV19 and J usage is TRBJ1-1; 8 nucleotides match TRBD1. The germline CDR1 and CDR2 sequences are LNHDA and SQIVND (reference sequence). The CDR3 runs to 15 residues. The V gene end was trimmed by 7 bases and the J gene end by 4 bases; junction bases not matched to a gene: 11.

J is TRBJ1-1 and V is TRBV6-6; D is unresolved. Trimming pared 5 bases from V and 1 base from J, leaving 14 bases between. The CDR3 has 15 residues. Germline lookup yields CDR1 MNHNY and CDR2 SVGAGI (reference sequence). The CDR3 sequence: CASSVLIDSNTEAFF. Written as DNA, the CDR3 is TGTGCCAGCAGTGTCTTGATAGACTCGAACACTGAAGCTTTCTTT.

This chain connects TRBV5-6 to TRBJ2-1; maybe TRBD2 (5 bases). The V end was cut by 4 bases, the J end by 0 bases, with 11 bases between. Germline CDR1 is SGHDT and CDR2 is YYEEEE. The CDR3 extends over 15 amino acids. The CDR3 coding sequence is TGTGCCAGCAGCCGCGACTACAACTCCTACAATGAGCAGTTCTTC. Translation: CASSRDYNSYNEQFF.

J is TRBJ2-7 and V is TRBV18, with TRBD1 matching over 10 bases. The CDR3 is 14 amino acids. After removal of 5 bases from V and 7 bases from J, the junction contained 8 bases not matched to a gene. CDR1 and CDR2 from the germline V gene are KGHSH and LQKENI. The CDR3 nucleotides are TGTGCCAGCTCATCCCGACAGGGGGCGAATGAGCAGTACTTC. Amino acids: CASSSRQGANEQYF. Filled out from reference TRBV18 and TRBJ2-7, the complete variable domain reads NAGVMQNPRHLVRRRGQEARLRCSPMKGHSHVYWYRQLPEEGLKFMVYLQKENIIDESGMPKERFSAEFPKEGPSILRIQQVVRGDSAAYFCASSSRQGANEQYFGPGTRLTVT.

This chain uses TRBV9 with TRBJ1-1, with D unresolved. V gave up 1 base and J gave up 0 bases, with 10 bases separating them. The length of the CDR3 is 15 residues. Germline V gives CDR1 SGDLS, CDR2 YYNGEE. In nucleotides, the CDR3 is TGTGCCAGCAGCGTATATCTGGGCATGAACACTGAAGCTTTCTTT. Amino acids: CASSVYLGMNTEAFF. The full variable domain, with the rest looked up from reference TRBV9 and TRBJ1-1, is DSGVTQTPKHLITATGQRVTLRCSPRSGDLSVYWYQQSLDQGLQFLIQYYNGEERAKGNILERFSAQQFPDLHSELNLSSLELGDSALYFCASSVYLGMNTEAFFGQGTRLTVV.

The chain has TRBV6-6 and TRBJ1-5; D unclear. CDR1 is MNHNY, CDR2 SVGAGI, per germline (reference sequence). The CDR3 extends over 13 amino acids. Trimming pared 5 bases from V and 5 bases from J, leaving 10 bases between. The CDR3 protein is CASSLPGDQPQHF. The DNA for the CDR3 is TGTGCCAGCAGTCTTCCCGGGGATCAGCCCCAGCATTTT.

The V gene is TRBV5-1, the J gene TRBJ2-2, with TRBD1 matching over 8 bases. V gave up 6 bases and J gave up 2 bases; unmatched junction bases: 6. This CDR3 spans 15 amino acids. Germline CDR1 and CDR2: SGHRS and YFSETQ. The chain's CDR3 is CASTGQGLNTGELFF. The CDR3 region has the DNA TGCGCCAGCACCGGACAGGGTCTCAACACCGGGGAGCTGTTTTTT.

J is TRBJ2-7 and V is TRBV5-4, with TRBD1 identical over 9 bases. Unmatched junction bases numbered 4, after V lost 4 bases and J lost 5 bases. CDR1 and CDR2 from the germline V gene are SGHNT and YYREEE (reference sequence). The length of the CDR3 is 13 residues. CDR3 in amino acids: CASSPGTGNEQYF. The CDR3 DNA follows: TGTGCCAGCAGCCCTGGGACAGGGAACGAGCAGTACTTC.

The chain has TRBV6-5 and TRBJ2-2; D is unresolved. The CDR3 has 13 residues. Trimming took 2 bases from V and 5 from J, leaving 6 bases between them. Germline V CDR1 and CDR2: MNHEY, SVGAGI. This CDR3 is CASSYARTGELFF. Here the CDR3 DNA reads TGTGCCAGCAGTTACGCGAGGACCGGGGAGCTGTTTTTT.

The count of this clone is one. In DNA, the CDR3 is TGCGCCAGCAGCTGGACAGGGGACGGGGCAGATACGCAGTATTTT. Its protein product is CASSWTGDGADTQYF. The chain joins TRBV5-1 to TRBJ2-3; TRBD1 matches 9 bases. There are 15 residues in the CDR3. CDR1 and CDR2 (germline): SGHRS, YFSETQ. The trim removed 3 bases at V and 4 bases at J, leaving 6 bases unmatched.

This chain links TRBV2 with TRBJ1-5; D may be TRBD1 (5 bases). The germline V and J ends were trimmed by 3 bases and 6 bases, with 12 bases remaining between them. CDR1 is SNHLY and CDR2 is FYNNEI in the germline V gene. The length of the CDR3 is 14 residues. For the CDR3, the DNA is TGTGCCAGCAGTGAGGGTAGGGGAGGTCAGCCCCAGCATTTT. It is translated as CASSEGRGGQPQHF.

This sequence joins TRBV7-9 and TRBJ1-2, with TRBD1 matching over 8 bases. J was trimmed by 4 bases and V by 5 bases; bases with no gene match: 6. This CDR3 region has 14 residues. Germline assignment: CDR1 SEHNR and CDR2 FQNEAQ (reference sequence). The chain's CDR3 is CASSDRGEGYGYTF. Here the CDR3 DNA reads TGTGCCAGCAGCGACAGGGGAGAGGGCTATGGCTACACCTTC.

This chain joins TRBV5-8 and TRBJ2-3; TRBD2 is a possible D gene (6 bases). V was cut by 2 bases and J by 3 bases, with 16 bases left in between. The V gene's germline CDR1 is SGHTS and CDR2 YDEGEE. The CDR3 length is 16 residues. CDR3 loop: CASSFGTLRGTDTQYF. The CDR3 coding sequence is TGTGCCAGCAGCTTCGGGACTCTTAGGGGAACAGATACGCAGTATTTT.

The chain combines TRBV5-8 with TRBJ2-5; TRBD2 agrees at 8 bases. V was pared by 2 bases and J by 7 bases, with 4 bases of the junction left unmatched. The CDR3 covers 13 residues. CDR1 and CDR2 from the germline V gene are SGHTS and YDEGEE. DNA for the CDR3: TGTGCCAGCAGCTTTGGACGGGGGGGGACCCAGTACTTC. Translated, it gives CASSFGRGGTQYF.

The chain has TRBV23-1 and TRBJ2-7, with 10 bases lining up with TRBD1. TRBV23-1 is labeled an ORF, and its function is uncertain. CDR3 length equals 16 residues. J lost 4 bases, V lost 0 bases, and 6 bases had no gene match. The CDR3 coding sequence is TGCGCCAGCAGTCAATCGTTGGACAGGGGGAGTTACGAGCAGTACTTC. This translates into CASSQSLDRGSYEQYF.

This sequence joins TRBV4-2 and TRBJ1-1; TRBD1 agrees at 10 bases. The length of the CDR3 is 16 residues. CDR1 and CDR2 (germline): LGHNA, YNFKEQ. V lost 3 bases to trimming and J lost 2 bases; unmatched junction nucleotides: 6. This CDR3 is CASSQGQGYVNTEAFF. The CDR3 region has the DNA TGTGCCAGCAGCCAGGGACAGGGGTACGTTAACACTGAAGCTTTCTTT.

V usage is TRBV27 and J usage is TRBJ2-7; TRBD1 might be the D (5 bases). CDR1 is MNHEY, CDR2 SMNVEV, per germline (reference sequence). The CDR3 sequence is 13 residues long. V was trimmed by 0 bases and J by 9 bases, leaving 12 bases between them. The CDR3 here is CASSLSGQGTQYF. The CDR3 coding sequence is TGTGCCAGCAGTTTATCGGGGCAGGGAACGCAGTACTTC.